The next 3 T cell receptor beta chains were all read from a single sample in a study of cytomegalovirus exposure and HLA in healthy donors. The PCR ran on 60 Vbeta and 13 Jbeta primers. Sequenced by immunoSEQ multiplex PCR; TCRdb stores in-frame clones only, minus some. The sample contains 99,000 or so clones, roughly 80% of which appear only once. The specimen was PBMCs. These receptors were taken from a woman in her forties in good health and CMV-seropositive.

CDR3 residues: CASSTSGGSSYEQYF. CDR3 sequence (DNA): TGTGCCAGTAGTACTAGCGGGGGAAGCTCCTACGAGCAGTACTTC. The V and J genes are TRBV19 and TRBJ2-7; TRBD2 aligns across 10 bases. V shed 4 bases and J 0 bases; nucleotides not matched to a gene: 3. Looked up from germline, CDR1 is LNHDA and CDR2 is SQIVND (reference sequence). The CDR3 runs to 15 residues.

With regard to this clone: The identical CDR3 is also encoded by other nucleotide sequences in the sample. The CDR3 nucleotides read TGTGCCAGCAGTTTAACGGGGAGCTCCTACGAGCAGTACTTC. This codes for CASSLTGSSYEQYF. The chain combines TRBV28 with TRBJ2-7; tentatively, D is TRBD2 (5 bases). Trimming removed 2 bases at V and 0 bases at J, with 8 bases between. The germline CDR1 and CDR2 sequences are MDHEN and SYDVKM. CDR3 length: 14 residues.

The V and J genes are TRBV29-1 and TRBJ2-3; 13 nucleotides agree with TRBD2. CDR1 and CDR2 from the germline V gene are SQVTM and ANQGSEA. The CDR3 is 15 amino acids. V was pared by 4 bases and J by 2 bases, with 3 bases of the junction left unmatched. CDR3 sequence (DNA): TGCAGCGTTGGGACTAGCGGGGGCTACACAGATACGCAGTATTTT. As protein: CSVGTSGGYTDTQYF.